The rows below give T cell receptor beta chains drawn from one sample of a study of human T cells and chemical hapten exposure. TCRdb used MiXCR to reprocess the RACE reads, holding one entry per CDR3 protein. The table shows 65,000 to 100,000 distinct CDR3 sequences, with 6% to 8.5% occurring only once. Material: whole blood, obtained in connection with sensitization to the hapten diphenylcyclopropenone (DPC). The source of these receptors is a woman aged 25 to 39 with alopecia areata. Some clones in this sample may be carry-over from other donors' samples. The CDR3 runs from the conserved cysteine through the conserved F or W. The order of the fields is D gene, J gene, V gene, clone size, CDR3 protein, CDR3 DNA. The D gene is left open where the match is weak. Part of the rows lack a size; the others show once, few, many or a class for expanded clones.

-,TRBJ2-3,TRBV20-1,many,CSARGDSRDTQYF,TGCAGTGCTAGAGGGGACTCCCGCGATACGCAGTATTTT
-,TRBJ2-3,TRBV4-1,many,CASSFQPSRSDADTQYF,TGCGCCAGCAGCTTCCAACCGTCCCGTTCAGACGCAGATACGCAGTATTTT
-,TRBJ1-2,TRBV27,many,CASSLSPGPIYTF,TGTGCCAGCAGTTTATCTCCTGGGCCCATTTACACCTTC
-,TRBJ2-3,TRBV6-1,-,CASSVRGAWTDTQYF,TGTGCCAGCAGTGTCAGGGGCGCTTGGACAGATACGCAGTATTTT
TRBD1,TRBJ1-2,TRBV6-6,-,CASSYSTTGEGYTF,TGTGCCAGCAGTTACTCAACTACAGGGGAAGGCTACACCTTC
-,TRBJ1-2,TRBV2,many,CASSVEGTSGYTF,TGTGCCAGCAGTGTTGAGGGAACAAGCGGCTACACCTTC
-,TRBJ1-5,TRBV6-5,many,CASSYSQGLQPQHF,TGTGCCAGCAGTTACTCCCAGGGGCTTCAGCCCCAGCATTTT
TRBD2,TRBJ2-1,TRBV12-5,many,CASGLVPGGGEQFF,TGTGCTAGTGGTTTGGTACCCGGGGGGGGTGAGCAGTTCTTC
TRBD1,TRBJ2-1,TRBV29-1,-,CSGRDRQIGDEQFF,TGCAGCGGCCGGGACAGGCAGATTGGAGATGAGCAGTTCTTC
TRBD1,TRBJ2-7,TRBV14,-,CASSLWGTGTHEQYF,TGTGCCAGCAGCCTTTGGGGGACAGGTACCCACGAGCAGTACTTC
TRBD1,TRBJ1-5,TRBV27,once,CVSRSGQGNQPQHF,TGTGTCAGCAGAAGTGGACAGGGAAATCAGCCCCAGCATTTT
-,TRBJ2-5,TRBV5-1,many,CASAGGSDQETQYF,TGCGCCAGCGCGGGCGGATCCGACCAAGAGACCCAGTACTTC
TRBD1,TRBJ1-4,TRBV7-2,few,CASSPTGTGNEKLFF,TGTGCCAGCAGCCCAACCGGGACAGGGAATGAAAAACTGTTTTTT
-,TRBJ2-5,TRBV12-3/TRBV12-4,many,CASSLGTYIQGTQYF,TGTGCCAGCAGTTTGGGGACGTACATCCAAGGAACCCAGTACTTC
TRBD2,TRBJ2-7,TRBV13,many,CASSLADRGGYEQYF,TGTGCCAGCAGCTTAGCCGATCGGGGGGGCTACGAGCAGTACTTC
TRBD1,TRBJ1-2,TRBV3-1,-,CASFRDSGYGYTF,TGTGCCAGCTTCCGGGACAGTGGCTATGGCTACACCTTC
-,TRBJ1-2,TRBV5-1,-,CASSLTVSLDGYTF,TGCGCCAGCAGCTTAACAGTCAGCCTGGATGGCTACACCTTC
-,TRBJ1-5,TRBV7-2,many,CASSLGQGADQPQHF,TGTGCCAGCAGCTTAGGGCAGGGCGCCGATCAGCCCCAGCATTTT
-,TRBJ1-1,TRBV3-1,many,CASSQERYLEAFF,TGTGCCAGCAGCCAAGAGAGGTATCTTGAAGCTTTCTTT
TRBD1,TRBJ2-5,TRBV7-3,-,CASSSKGQGIETQYF,TGTGCCAGCAGCTCAAAGGGACAGGGGATAGAGACCCAGTACTTC
TRBD1,TRBJ2-3,TRBV29-1,-,CSVPKPDRAKLTDTQYF,TGCAGCGTGCCGAAACCGGACAGGGCCAAGCTCACAGATACGCAGTATTTT
-,TRBJ1-1,TRBV6-2/TRBV6-3,-,CASSYSMGNWMNTEAFF,TGTGCCAGCAGTTACTCGATGGGGAATTGGATGAACACTGAAGCTTTCTTT
-,TRBJ1-3,TRBV7-9,-,CASSLVWSGNTIYF,TGTGCCAGCAGCTTAGTCTGGTCTGGAAACACCATATATTTT
-,TRBJ2-3,TRBV6-5,-,CASSSLGDTQYF,TGTGCCAGCAGTTCCTTAGGAGATACGCAGTATTTT
-,TRBJ1-1,TRBV12-3/TRBV12-4,many,CASSNTEAFF,TGTGCCAGCAGTAACACTGAAGCTTTCTTT
-,TRBJ2-2,TRBV12-3/TRBV12-4,many,CASSFQGPGELFF,TGTGCCAGCAGTTTCCAGGGGCCCGGGGAGCTGTTTTTT
TRBD2,TRBJ2-6,TRBV6-1,many,CASRWGGISGANVLTF,TGTGCCAGCAGATGGGGAGGGATCTCTGGGGCCAACGTCCTGACTTTC
-,TRBJ2-4,TRBV18,many,CASSPLGESRNIQYF,TGTGCCAGCTCACCACTCGGGGAGAGTAGAAACATTCAGTACTTC
-,TRBJ2-5,TRBV5-1,-,CASSLVTGEYQETQYF,TGCGCCAGCAGCTTGGTTACAGGAGAGTACCAAGAGACCCAGTACTTC
-,TRBJ1-5,TRBV5-6,many,CASSFWQGNQPQHF,TGTGCCAGCAGCTTCTGGCAGGGCAATCAGCCCCAGCATTTT
-,TRBJ2-3,TRBV5-1,few,CASSSGTGSTDTQYF,TGCGCCAGCAGCTCGGGGACCGGTAGCACAGATACGCAGTATTTT
-,TRBJ2-2,TRBV3-1,many,CASSQDPYGGQWNTGELFF,TGTGCCAGCAGCCAAGATCCGTACGGGGGGCAGTGGAACACCGGGGAGCTGTTTTTT
-,TRBJ1-3,TRBV12-3/TRBV12-4,many,CASSLGDGWGNTIYF,TGTGCCAGCAGTTTAGGAGACGGGTGGGGAAACACCATATATTTT
TRBD1,TRBJ1-2,TRBV29-1,few,CSVMDRGQLNYGYTF,TGCAGCGTCATGGACAGGGGGCAGTTGAACTATGGCTACACCTTC
TRBD2,TRBJ2-7,TRBV4-2,few,CASSQTSGGCHEQYF,TGTGCCAGCAGCCAAACTAGCGGGGGGTGCCACGAGCAGTACTTC
-,TRBJ1-6,TRBV7-6,many,CASSLNAAGNNSPLHF,TGTGCCAGCAGCTTAAATGCCGCGGGGAATAATTCACCCCTCCACTTT
-,TRBJ1-3,TRBV5-4,many,CASSRQGPGNTIYF,TGTGCCAGCAGCCGCCAGGGTCCTGGAAACACCATATATTTT
-,TRBJ2-1,TRBV7-2,many,CASTERLVPVGGEQFF,TGTGCCAGCACCGAACGACTAGTCCCCGTCGGGGGTGAGCAGTTCTTC
-,TRBJ2-2,TRBV3-1,many,CASSPRSGNTGELFF,TGTGCCAGCAGCCCTCGTTCGGGGAACACCGGGGAGCTGTTTTTT
-,TRBJ2-2,TRBV14,many,CASSQPRQGKSTGELFF,TGTGCCAGCAGCCAACCGAGGCAGGGCAAATCCACCGGGGAGCTGTTTTTT
TRBD2,TRBJ2-1,TRBV14,many,CASSQTSGGAVFF,TGTGCCAGCAGCCAAACTAGCGGGGGGGCCGTGTTCTTC
TRBD1,TRBJ1-1,TRBV11-1,few,CASSRDRVNTEAFF,TGTGCCAGCAGCCGGGACAGAGTGAACACTGAAGCTTTCTTT
-,TRBJ2-6,TRBV3-1,few,CASSQPTGRPFKGANVLTF,TGTGCCAGCAGCCAACCCACGGGACGGCCTTTCAAAGGGGCCAACGTCCTGACTTTC
TRBD1,TRBJ1-2,TRBV20-1,many,CSARDSLGQGLSKNYGYTF,TGCAGTGCTAGAGATTCTCTCGGACAGGGTCTTTCTAAAAACTATGGCTACACCTTC
-,TRBJ1-4,TRBV19,few,CASRDGATNEKLFF,TGTGCCAGTAGGGACGGAGCAACTAATGAAAAACTGTTTTTT
-,TRBJ1-5,TRBV20-1,many,CSAREFYSNQPQHF,TGCAGTGCTAGAGAGTTCTATAGCAATCAGCCCCAGCATTTT
-,TRBJ2-7,TRBV7-8,many,CASSLLLFDEQYF,TGTGCCAGCAGCTTACTTTTATTCGACGAGCAGTACTTC
-,TRBJ1-1,TRBV12-3/TRBV12-4,many,CASSLRGEAFF,TGTGCCAGCAGTTTAAGGGGTGAAGCTTTCTTT
-,TRBJ1-2,TRBV5-4,few,CASSLAPGRLEGYGYTF,TGTGCCAGCAGCTTGGCCCCAGGGAGGTTGGAAGGCTATGGCTACACCTTC
-,TRBJ2-3,TRBV7-2,few,CASSLGGASDTQYF,TGTGCCAGCAGCTTAGGGGGAGCCTCAGATACGCAGTATTTT
-,TRBJ2-2,TRBV7-3,few,CASSPGPSTGELFF,TGTGCCAGCAGCCCCGGACCCAGCACCGGGGAGCTGTTTTTT
TRBD2,TRBJ2-3,TRBV7-3,few,CASSPGGGRTDTQYF,TGTGCCAGCAGCCCCGGGGGGGGGCGCACAGATACGCAGTATTTT
-,TRBJ1-1,TRBV11-2,-,CASSLPGTPRAAEAFF,TGTGCCAGCAGCTTACCAGGGACCCCAAGGGCTGCTGAAGCTTTCTTT
-,TRBJ1-3,TRBV6-5,many,CASSYSPPRSVSGNTIYF,TGTGCCAGCAGTTACTCCCCCCCCAGAAGCGTCTCTGGAAACACCATATATTTT
TRBD2,TRBJ2-1,TRBV7-9,few,CASSHSGGADEQFF,TGTGCCAGCAGCCATAGCGGGGGGGCTGACGAGCAGTTCTTC